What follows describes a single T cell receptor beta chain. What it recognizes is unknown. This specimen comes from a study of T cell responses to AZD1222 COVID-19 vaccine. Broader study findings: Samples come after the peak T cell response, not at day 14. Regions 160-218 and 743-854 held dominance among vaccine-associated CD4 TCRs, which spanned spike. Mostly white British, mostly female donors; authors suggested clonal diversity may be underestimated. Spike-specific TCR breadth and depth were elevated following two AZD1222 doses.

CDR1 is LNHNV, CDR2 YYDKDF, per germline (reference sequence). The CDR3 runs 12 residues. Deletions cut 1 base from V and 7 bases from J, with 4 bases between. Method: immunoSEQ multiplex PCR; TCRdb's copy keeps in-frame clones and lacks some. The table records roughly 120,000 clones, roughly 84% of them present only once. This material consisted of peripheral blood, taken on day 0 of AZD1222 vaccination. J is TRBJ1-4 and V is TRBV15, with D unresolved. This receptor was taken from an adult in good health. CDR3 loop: CATSRAFEKLFF. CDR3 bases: TGTGCCACCAGCAGAGCTTTTGAAAAACTGTTTTTT.